This TCR beta chain derives from a study of blood T cell repertoires in COVID-19. Produced via immunoSEQ multiplex PCR; TCRdb's table is partial and in-frame only. Found here are under 140,000 clones, roughly 80% of them singletons; the top ten hold more than 15%. The CDR3 runs to 12 residues. The germline V gene has CDR1 SNHLY and CDR2 FYNNEI. The V gene lost 6 bases and the J gene lost 4 bases, with 4 bases spanning the gap. The sequencing input was peripheral blood. The receptor's source is an older woman with acute or convalescent COVID-19. The chain couples TRBV2 to TRBJ1-6; D uncertain. This CDR3 reads CASRAYNSPLHF. CDR3 DNA: TGTGCCAGCAGGGCATATAATTCACCCCTCCACTTT.